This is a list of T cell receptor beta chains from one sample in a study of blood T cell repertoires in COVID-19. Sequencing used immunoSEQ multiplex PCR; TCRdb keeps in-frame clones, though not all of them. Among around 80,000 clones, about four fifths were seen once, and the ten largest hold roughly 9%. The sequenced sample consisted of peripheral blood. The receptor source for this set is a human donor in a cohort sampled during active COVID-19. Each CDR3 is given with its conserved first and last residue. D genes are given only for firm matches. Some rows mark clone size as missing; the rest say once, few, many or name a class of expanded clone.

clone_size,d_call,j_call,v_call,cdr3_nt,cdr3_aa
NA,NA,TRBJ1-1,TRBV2,TGTGCCAGCAGTGAAGCGCGGGGAGGGGAGGCTTTCTTT,CASSEARGGEAFF
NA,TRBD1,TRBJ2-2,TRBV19,TGTGCCAGTAGCCTTGGACAGGGAGGCGGCGGGGAGCTGTTTTTT,CASSLGQGGGGELFF
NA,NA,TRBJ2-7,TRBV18,TGTGCCAGCTCACCAAGGGACACCCAGAAAACCGAGCAGTACTTC,CASSPRDTQKTEQYF
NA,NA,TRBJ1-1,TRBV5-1,TGCGCCAGCAGCCCTAGAATGAACACTGAAGCTTTCTTT,CASSPRMNTEAFF
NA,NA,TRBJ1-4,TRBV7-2,TGTGCCAGCAGCCTCTTAGGCGGGGCGGGGGAAAAACTGTTTTTT,CASSLLGGAGEKLFF
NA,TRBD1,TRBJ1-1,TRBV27,TGTGCCAGCAGTCCTCGACAGGGAAGTGAAGCTTTCTTT,CASSPRQGSEAFF
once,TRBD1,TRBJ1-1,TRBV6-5,TGTGCCAGCAGCTCTGGACAGGGGTGGAACACTGAAGCTTTCTTT,CASSSGQGWNTEAFF
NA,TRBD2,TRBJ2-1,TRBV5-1,TGCGCCAGCAGCCTGAATAGCGGGAGGGCGATAAATGAGCAGTTCTTC,CASSLNSGRAINEQFF
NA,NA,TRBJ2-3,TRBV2,TGTGCCAGCAGTGGCCCGCTACGAAGCACAGATACGCAGTATTTT,CASSGPLRSTDTQYF
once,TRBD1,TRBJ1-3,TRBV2,TGTGCCAGCAGTGTCAGGGGGAAGGCTGGAAACACCATATATTTT,CASSVRGKAGNTIYF
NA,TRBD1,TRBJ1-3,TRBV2,TGTGCCAGCGGGGACAGGGGGCTGGCTGGAAACACCATATATTTT,CASGDRGLAGNTIYF
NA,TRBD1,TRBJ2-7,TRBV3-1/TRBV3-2,TGTGCCAGCAGCCAAGTACCCCAGGGGGCATACGAGCAGTACTTC,CASSQVPQGAYEQYF
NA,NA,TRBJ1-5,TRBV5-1,TGCGCCAGCAGCCCGGACAGTCCAAATCAGCCCCAGCATTTT,CASSPDSPNQPQHF
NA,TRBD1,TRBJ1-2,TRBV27,TGTGCCAGCAGTTTAGCCGGACAGGGGGCGGTTGGCTACACCTTC,CASSLAGQGAVGYTF
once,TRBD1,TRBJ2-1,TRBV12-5,TGTGCTAGTGGTCCGGACAGGGGCACTGAGCAGTTCTTC,CASGPDRGTEQFF
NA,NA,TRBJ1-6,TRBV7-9,TGTGCCAGCAGTCTCAGTAATTCACCCCTCCACTTT,CASSLSNSPLHF
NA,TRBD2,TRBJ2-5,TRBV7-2,TGTGCCAGCAGCTTAGCTCCCATGACTAGCACGTGGGGGACCCAGTACTTC,CASSLAPMTSTWGTQYF
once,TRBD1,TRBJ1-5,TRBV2,TGTGCCAGCAGGCGGGACAGGGAGGTTAATCAGCCCCAGCATTTT,CASRRDREVNQPQHF
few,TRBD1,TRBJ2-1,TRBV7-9,TGTGCCAGCAGGCGGACAGGGGACAATGAGCAGTTCTTC,CASRRTGDNEQFF
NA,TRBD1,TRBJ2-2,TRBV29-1,TGCAGCGTTGGACAGGGGGCGAGGACCGGGGAGCTGTTTTTT,CSVGQGARTGELFF
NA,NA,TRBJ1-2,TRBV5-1,TGCGCCAGCAGCTCGACAGAGACCTATGGCTACACCTTC,CASSSTETYGYTF
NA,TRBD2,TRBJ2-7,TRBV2,TGTGCCAGCAGGAGGGGACTAGCGGGAGGGGGCGAGCAGTACTTC,CASRRGLAGGGEQYF
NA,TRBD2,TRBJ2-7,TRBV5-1,TGCGCCAGCAGCTTGCTTTCTAGCGGGCGATACGAGCAGTACTTC,CASSLLSSGRYEQYF
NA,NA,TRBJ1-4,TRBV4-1,TGCGCCAGCAGCCAAGATCGAGGGTCAACTAATGAAAAACTGTTTTTT,CASSQDRGSTNEKLFF
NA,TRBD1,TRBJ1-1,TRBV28,TGTGCCAGCAGTTTTCGGACAGGGAGGAACACTGAAGCTTTCTTT,CASSFRTGRNTEAFF
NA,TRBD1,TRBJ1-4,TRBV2,TGTGCCAGCATTGAGACAGGGGGTTGGACTAATGAAAAACTGTTTTTT,CASIETGGWTNEKLFF
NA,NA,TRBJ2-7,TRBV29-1,TGCAGCGCGTCTTTTTCCAGCGAGCAGTACTTC,CSASFSSEQYF
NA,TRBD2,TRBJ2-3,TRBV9,TGTGCCAGCAGCGTAGTGGCTAGCGGGATCTCAGATACGCAGTATTTT,CASSVVASGISDTQYF
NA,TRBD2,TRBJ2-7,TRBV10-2,TGCGCCAGCAGTTTCTCGACTAGCGGCGAGCAGTACTTC,CASSFSTSGEQYF
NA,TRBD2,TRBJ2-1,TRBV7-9,TGTGCCAGCAGCCCGGGACTAGCGGGGGGGATCGATGAGCAGTTCTTC,CASSPGLAGGIDEQFF
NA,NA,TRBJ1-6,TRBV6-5,TGTGCCAGCAACCTGAGGGGGGGCAATTCACCCCTCCACTTT,CASNLRGGNSPLHF
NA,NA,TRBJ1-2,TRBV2,TGTGCCAGCAGTGAGGAGTCGGACTATGGCTACACCTTC,CASSEESDYGYTF
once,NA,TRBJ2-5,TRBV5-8,TGTGCCAGCAGACAGTACCAAGAGACCCAGTACTTC,CASRQYQETQYF
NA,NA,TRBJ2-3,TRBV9,TGTGCCAGCAGCGTAGGGCCCGGCGGGAGCACAGATACGCAGTATTTT,CASSVGPGGSTDTQYF
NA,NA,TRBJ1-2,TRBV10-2,TGCGCCAGCAACGGGGACAAAGGTTTATCTGGCTACACCTTC,CASNGDKGLSGYTF
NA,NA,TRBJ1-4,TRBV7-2,TGTGCCAGCAGCTTAGGTGTCGGGTTTGAAAAACTGTTTTTT,CASSLGVGFEKLFF
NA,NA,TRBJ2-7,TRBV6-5,TGTGCCAGCAGCAGCGTATCCTACGAGCAGTACTTC,CASSSVSYEQYF
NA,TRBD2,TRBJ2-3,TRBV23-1,TGCGCCAGCAGCCCCCCGCCTTCCGGGGGGGTAAGAACAGATACGCAGTATTTT,CASSPPPSGGVRTDTQYF
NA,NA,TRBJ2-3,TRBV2,TGTGCCAGCAACCTAGCAACAGATACGCAGTATTTT,CASNLATDTQYF